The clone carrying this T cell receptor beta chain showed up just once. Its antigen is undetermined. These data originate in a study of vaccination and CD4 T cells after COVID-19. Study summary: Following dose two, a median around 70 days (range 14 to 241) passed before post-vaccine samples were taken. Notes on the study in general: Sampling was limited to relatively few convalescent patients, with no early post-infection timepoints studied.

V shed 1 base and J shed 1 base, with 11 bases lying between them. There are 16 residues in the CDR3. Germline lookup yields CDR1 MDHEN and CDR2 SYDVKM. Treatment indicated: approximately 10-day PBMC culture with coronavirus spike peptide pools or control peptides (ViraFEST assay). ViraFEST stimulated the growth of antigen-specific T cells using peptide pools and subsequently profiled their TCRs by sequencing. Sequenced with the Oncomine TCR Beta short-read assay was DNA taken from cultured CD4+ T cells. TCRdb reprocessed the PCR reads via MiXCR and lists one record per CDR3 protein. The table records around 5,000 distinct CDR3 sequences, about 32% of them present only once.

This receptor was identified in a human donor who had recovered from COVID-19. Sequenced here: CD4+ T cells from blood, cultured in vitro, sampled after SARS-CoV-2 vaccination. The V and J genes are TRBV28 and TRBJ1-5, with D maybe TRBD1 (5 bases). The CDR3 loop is CASSLFEGMSNQPQHF. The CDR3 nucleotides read TGTGCCAGCAGTTTATTCGAGGGGATGAGCAATCAGCCCCAGCATTTT.